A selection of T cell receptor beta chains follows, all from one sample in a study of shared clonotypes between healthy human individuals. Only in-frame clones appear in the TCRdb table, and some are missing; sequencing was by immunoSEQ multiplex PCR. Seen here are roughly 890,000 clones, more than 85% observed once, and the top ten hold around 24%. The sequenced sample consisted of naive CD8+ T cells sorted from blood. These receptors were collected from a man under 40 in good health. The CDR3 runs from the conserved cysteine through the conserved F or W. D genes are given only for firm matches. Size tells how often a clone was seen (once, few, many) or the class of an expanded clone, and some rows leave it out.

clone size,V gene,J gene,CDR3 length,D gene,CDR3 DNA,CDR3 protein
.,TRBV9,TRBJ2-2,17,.,TGTGCCAGCAGCCAGCGATACGGGACGCTGAACACCGGGGAGCTGTTTTTT,CASSQRYGTLNTGELFF
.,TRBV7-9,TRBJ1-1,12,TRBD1,TGTGCCAGCAGCTTGGACAGGGGTGAAGCTTTCTTT,CASSLDRGEAFF
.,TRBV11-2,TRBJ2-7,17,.,TGTGCCAGCAGCTTAGATCATCCTACAGCGGAATCCTACGAGCAGTACTTC,CASSLDHPTAESYEQYF
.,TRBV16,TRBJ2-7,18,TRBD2,TGTGCCAGCAGCCAATCCCCTAGCGGGAGCACCACAGCCTACGAGCAGTACTTC,CASSQSPSGSTTAYEQYF
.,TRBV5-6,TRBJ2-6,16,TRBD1,TGTGCCAGCAGCTTGTGGACAGGGTCTGGGGCCAACGTCCTGACTTTC,CASSLWTGSGANVLTF
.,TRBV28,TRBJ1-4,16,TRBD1,TGTGCCAGCAGTTTGGCCGGGACAGGCCCTAATGAAAAACTGTTTTTT,CASSLAGTGPNEKLFF
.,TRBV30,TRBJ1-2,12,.,TGTGCCTGGAACGGGAGGGGCTATGGCTACACCTTC,CAWNGRGYGYTF
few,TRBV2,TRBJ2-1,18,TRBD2,TGTGCCAGCAGTGACGACATCTTAGCGGGAGGGCCTATCAATGAGCAGTTCTTC,CASSDDILAGGPINEQFF
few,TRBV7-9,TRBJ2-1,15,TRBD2,TGTGCCAGCAGCTTCCCCTCTAGCGGGAGCGATGAGCAGTTCTTC,CASSFPSSGSDEQFF
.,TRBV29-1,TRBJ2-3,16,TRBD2,TGCAGCGTTGAAGATCGGGACTACCCAGGCACAGATACGCAGTATTTT,CSVEDRDYPGTDTQYF
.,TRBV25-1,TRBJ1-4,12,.,TGTGCCAGCGGACAGCCTAATGAAAAACTGTTTTTT,CASGQPNEKLFF
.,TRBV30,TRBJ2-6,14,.,TGTGCCTGGAGTAGGAGCTCTGGGGCCAACGTCCTGACTTTC,CAWSRSSGANVLTF
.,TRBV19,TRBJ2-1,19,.,TGTGCCAGTAGTATATTCGCCTTAATGCGAGCGGCGGGCGACAATGAGCAGTTCTTC,CASSIFALMRAAGDNEQFF
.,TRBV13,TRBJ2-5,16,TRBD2,TGTGCCAGCAGCTTAGGGAGACTAGCGGGACGGGAGACCCAGTACTTC,CASSLGRLAGRETQYF
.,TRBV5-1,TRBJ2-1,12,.,TGCGCCAGCAGCTGGGGAACGACAGAGCAGTTCTTC,CASSWGTTEQFF
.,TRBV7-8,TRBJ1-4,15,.,TGTGCCAGCAGCCGGGCTCGTTTAGCTAATGAAAAACTGTTTTTT,CASSRARLANEKLFF